Listed here are 5 T cell receptor beta chains from one sample, sequenced in a study of identical twins. From the 5' RACE reads, TCRdb called clonotypes with MiXCR, one entry per CDR3 protein. The table includes fewer than 650,000 distinct CDR3 sequences, just over 7% detected once. These sequences were also reported in another study, on yellow fever vaccine responses in identical twins.

Sequencing was done on a sample of PBMCs. The receptors come from a woman aged 18 to 35 in good health.

This clonotype was found many times. The V call is TRBV11-2, the J call TRBJ1-4; a weak D match, TRBD1 (6 bases). The V gene lost 5 bases and the J gene lost 5 bases, with 15 bases spanning the gap. The CDR3 extends over 15 amino acids. CDR1 is SGHAT, CDR2 FQNNGV, per germline. The CDR3 reads CASSPGQKGNEKLFF. The CDR3 coding sequence is TGTGCCAGCAGCCCAGGACAGAAGGGGAATGAAAAACTGTTTTTT.

This clonotype was seen ten or more times. CDR3 loop: CASSPNRGSAGIYNEQFF. The CDR3 DNA sequence: TGTGCCAGCAGCCCTAACAGGGGGTCAGCGGGTATTTACAATGAGCAGTTCTTC. The chain joins TRBV4-2 to TRBJ2-1; 8 positions match TRBD1. This CDR3 has 18 amino acids. V shed 4 bases, J shed 4 bases, and the junction held 15 bases outside the gene matches. Germline CDR1 reads LGHNA; CDR2 reads YNFKEQ.

This clonotype was seen a handful of times. The chain carries TRBV3-1 and TRBJ2-1; 7 bases are shared with TRBD2. V was clipped by 1 base and J by 1 base; unmatched bases: 4. The CDR3 contains 16 residues. Germline V lookup: CDR1 LGHDT, CDR2 YNNKEL (reference sequence). CDR3 sequence: CASSQVSGPSYNEQFF. The CDR3 region has the DNA TGTGCCAGCAGCCAAGTTAGCGGGCCGTCCTACAATGAGCAGTTCTTC.

V usage is TRBV5-1 and J usage is TRBJ2-7; a weak D match, TRBD2 (7 bases). The CDR3 has 14 amino acids. Germline V gene lookup returns CDR1 SGHRS and CDR2 YFSETQ. The V gene lost 0 bases and the J gene lost 3 bases, with 10 bases spanning the gap. In DNA, the CDR3 is TGCGCCAGCAGCTTGGTAGGGGGGGACTACGAGCAGTACTTC. It is translated as CASSLVGGDYEQYF.

This clonotype was counted ten times or more. The V call is TRBV29-1, the J call TRBJ1-1; D is unresolved. Trimming took 1 base from V and 8 from J, leaving 17 bases between them. Germline lookup yields CDR1 SQVTM and CDR2 ANQGSEA. This CDR3 comprises 14 residues. The CDR3 DNA sequence: TGCAGCGTTGAAGTTTCGACTGTAACTCAGGAAGCTTTCTTT. Its protein is CSVEVSTVTQEAFF. Combining the CDR3 with reference TRBV29-1 and TRBJ1-1 gives the whole variable domain SAVISQKPSRDICQRGTSLTIQCQVDSQVTMMFWYRQQPGQSLTLIATANQGSEATYESGFVIDKFPISRPNLTFSTLTVSNMSPEDSSIYLCSVEVSTVTQEAFFGQGTRLTVV.